This TCR beta chain was sequenced in a study of blood T cell repertoires in COVID-19. Across the study: Acute and convalescent COVID-19 specimens originated in the United States, Italy and Spain. Sample material is recorded as cDNA or gDNA derived from T cells, B-cell-depleted T cells, or PBMCs.

V dropped 1 base and J dropped 5; count of bases not matched to a gene: 2. This CDR3 comprises 14 residues. In germline, CDR1 is MGHRA, CDR2 YSYEKL. This clone has more than one count but fewer than ten. As originally analysed: Nucleated cell counts were estimated from reference gene primer amplification. Sequencing used immunoSEQ multiplex PCR; TCRdb keeps in-frame clones, though not all of them. For V, J and clone size, that table is used; D and trimming come from the DNA. The sample has 50,000 to 65,000 clones; about nine tenths are singletons. The TCR sequence derives from a woman in her sixties with active or convalescent COVID-19. The rearrangement uses TRBV4-1 and TRBJ1-5; 7 positions agree with TRBD1. Material: peripheral blood. The CDR3 reads CASSQVGGDQPQHF. DNA for the CDR3: TGCGCCAGCAGCCAAGTAGGGGGCGATCAGCCCCAGCATTTT.